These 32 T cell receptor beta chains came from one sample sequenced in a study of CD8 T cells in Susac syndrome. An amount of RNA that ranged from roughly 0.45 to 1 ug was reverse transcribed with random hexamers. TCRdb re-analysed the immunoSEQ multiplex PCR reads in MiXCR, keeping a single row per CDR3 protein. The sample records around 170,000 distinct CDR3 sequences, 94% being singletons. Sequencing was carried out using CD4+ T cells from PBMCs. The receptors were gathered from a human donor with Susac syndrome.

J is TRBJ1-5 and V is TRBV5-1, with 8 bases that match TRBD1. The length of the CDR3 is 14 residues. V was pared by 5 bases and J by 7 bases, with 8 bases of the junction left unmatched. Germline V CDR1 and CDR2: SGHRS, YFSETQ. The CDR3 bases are TGCGCCAGCAGGCCGGACAGGGCGGGCCAGCCCCAGCATTTT. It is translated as CASRPDRAGQPQHF.

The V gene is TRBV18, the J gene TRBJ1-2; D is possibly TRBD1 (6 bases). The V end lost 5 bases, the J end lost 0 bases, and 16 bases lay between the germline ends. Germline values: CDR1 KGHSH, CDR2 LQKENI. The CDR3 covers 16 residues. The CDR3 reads CASSAGTGQANYGYTF. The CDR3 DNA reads TGTGCCAGCTCAGCGGGAACGGGACAAGCTAACTATGGCTACACCTTC.

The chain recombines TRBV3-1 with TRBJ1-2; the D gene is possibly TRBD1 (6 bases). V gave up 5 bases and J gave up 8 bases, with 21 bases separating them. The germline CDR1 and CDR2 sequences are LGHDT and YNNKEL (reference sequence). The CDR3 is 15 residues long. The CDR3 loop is CASSSSLTGTPGYTF. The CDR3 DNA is TGTGCCAGCAGCTCAAGCCTAACCGGGACACCAGGCTACACCTTC.

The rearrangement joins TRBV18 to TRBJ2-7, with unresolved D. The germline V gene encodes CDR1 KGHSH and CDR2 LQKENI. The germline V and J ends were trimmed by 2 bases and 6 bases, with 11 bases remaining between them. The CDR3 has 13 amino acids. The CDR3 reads CASSPVSAVEQYF. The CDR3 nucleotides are TGTGCCAGCTCACCAGTTTCTGCCGTCGAGCAGTACTTC.

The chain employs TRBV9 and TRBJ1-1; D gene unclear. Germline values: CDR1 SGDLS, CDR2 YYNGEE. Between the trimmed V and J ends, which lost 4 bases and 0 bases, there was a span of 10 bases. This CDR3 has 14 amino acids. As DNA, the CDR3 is TGTGCCAGCAGCCCAAGCGGGATGAACACTGAAGCTTTCTTT. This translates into CASSPSGMNTEAFF.

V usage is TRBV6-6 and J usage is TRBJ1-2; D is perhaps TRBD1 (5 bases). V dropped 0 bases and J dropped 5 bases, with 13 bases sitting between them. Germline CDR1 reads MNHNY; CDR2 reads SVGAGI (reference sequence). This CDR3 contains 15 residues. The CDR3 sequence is CASSYSGGTDYGYTF. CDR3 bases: TGTGCCAGCAGTTACTCGGGGGGGACGGATTATGGCTACACCTTC.

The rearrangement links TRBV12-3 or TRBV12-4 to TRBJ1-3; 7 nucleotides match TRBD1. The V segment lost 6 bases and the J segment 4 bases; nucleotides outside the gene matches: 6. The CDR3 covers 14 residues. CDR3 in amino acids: CASSLDREGNTIYF. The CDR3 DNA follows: TGTGCCAGCAGCCTCGACAGGGAGGGAAACACCATATATTTT.

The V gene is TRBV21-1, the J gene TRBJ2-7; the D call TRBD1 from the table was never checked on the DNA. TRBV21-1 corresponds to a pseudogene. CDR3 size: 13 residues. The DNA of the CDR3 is TGTGCCAGCAGCAAATGGACAGTCTACGAGCAGTACTTC. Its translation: CASSKWTVYEQYF.

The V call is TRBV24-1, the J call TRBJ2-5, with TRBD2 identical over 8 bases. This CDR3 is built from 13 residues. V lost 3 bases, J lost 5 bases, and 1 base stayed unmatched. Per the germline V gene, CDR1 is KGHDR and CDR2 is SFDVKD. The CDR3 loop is CATSDERGETQYF. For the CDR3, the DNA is TGTGCCACCAGTGATGAGCGGGGGGAGACCCAGTACTTC.

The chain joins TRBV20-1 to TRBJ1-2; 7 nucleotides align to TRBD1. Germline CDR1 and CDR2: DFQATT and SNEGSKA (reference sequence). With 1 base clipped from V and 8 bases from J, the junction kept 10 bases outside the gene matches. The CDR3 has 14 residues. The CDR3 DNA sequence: TGCAGTGCTAGAGTAGACAGGGACCTGCAGGGCTACACCTTC. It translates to CSARVDRDLQGYTF.

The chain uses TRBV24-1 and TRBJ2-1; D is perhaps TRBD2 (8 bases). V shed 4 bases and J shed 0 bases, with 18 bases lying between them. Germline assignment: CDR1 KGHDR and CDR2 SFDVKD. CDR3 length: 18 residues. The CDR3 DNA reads TGTGCCACCAGTGACCCTAAGACAGGGACTAGCTCCTACAATGAGCAGTTCTTC. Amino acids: CATSDPKTGTSSYNEQFF.

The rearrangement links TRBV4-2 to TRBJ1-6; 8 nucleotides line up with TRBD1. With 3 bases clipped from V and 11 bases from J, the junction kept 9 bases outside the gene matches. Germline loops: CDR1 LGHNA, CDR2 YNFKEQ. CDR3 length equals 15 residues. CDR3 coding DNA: TGTGCCAGCAGCCACCCCGGGACAGGTGGACCACCCCTCCACTTT. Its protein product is CASSHPGTGGPPLHF.

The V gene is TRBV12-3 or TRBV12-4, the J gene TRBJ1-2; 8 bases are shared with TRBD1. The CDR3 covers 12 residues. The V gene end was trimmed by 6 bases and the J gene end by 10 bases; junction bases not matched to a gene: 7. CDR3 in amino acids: CASRGDRSVYTF. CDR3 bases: TGTGCCAGCAGGGGGGACAGGAGCGTCTACACCTTC.

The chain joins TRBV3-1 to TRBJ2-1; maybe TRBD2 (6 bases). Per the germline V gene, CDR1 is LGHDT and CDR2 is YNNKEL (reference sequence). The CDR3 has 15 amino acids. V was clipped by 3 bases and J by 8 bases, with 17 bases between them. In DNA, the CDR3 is TGTGCCAGCAGCCACGGGGACTCCCGCGTCGATGAGCAGTTCTTC. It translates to CASSHGDSRVDEQFF.

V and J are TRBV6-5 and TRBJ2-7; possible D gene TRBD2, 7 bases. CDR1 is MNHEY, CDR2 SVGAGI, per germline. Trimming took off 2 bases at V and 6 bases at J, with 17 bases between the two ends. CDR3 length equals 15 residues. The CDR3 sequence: CASSYVGGGHPEQYF. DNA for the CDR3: TGTGCCAGCAGTTACGTCGGCGGGGGCCACCCCGAGCAGTACTTC.

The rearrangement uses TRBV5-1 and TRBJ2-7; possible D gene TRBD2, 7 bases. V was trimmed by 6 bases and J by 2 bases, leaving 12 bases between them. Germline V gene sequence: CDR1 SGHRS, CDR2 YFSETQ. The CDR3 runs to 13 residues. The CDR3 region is CASMRGGPYEQYF. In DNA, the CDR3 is TGCGCCAGCATGAGGGGGGGCCCCTACGAGCAGTACTTC.

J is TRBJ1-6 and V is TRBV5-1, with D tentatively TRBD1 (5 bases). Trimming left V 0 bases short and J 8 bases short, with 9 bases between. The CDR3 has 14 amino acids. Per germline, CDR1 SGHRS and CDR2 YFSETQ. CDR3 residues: CASSLGDFYSPLHF. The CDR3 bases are TGCGCCAGCAGCTTGGGGGACTTCTATTCACCCCTCCACTTT.

CDR3 bases: TGTGCCAGCAGCCCACTTGCTGTGGACACCGGGGAGCTGTTTTTT. Protein sequence: CASSPLAVDTGELFF. This sequence joins TRBV9 and TRBJ2-2; D gene uncertain. The CDR3 runs 15 residues. Germline V gene lookup returns CDR1 SGDLS and CDR2 YYNGEE. Trimming pared 4 bases from V and 3 bases from J, leaving 13 bases between.

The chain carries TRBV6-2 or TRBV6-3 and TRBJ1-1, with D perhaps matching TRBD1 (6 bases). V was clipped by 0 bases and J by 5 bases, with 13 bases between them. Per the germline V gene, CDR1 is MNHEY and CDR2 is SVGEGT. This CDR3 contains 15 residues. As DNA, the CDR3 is TGTGCCAGCAGTTACTCGAATACAGGGAGTACTGAAGCTTTCTTT. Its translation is CASSYSNTGSTEAFF.

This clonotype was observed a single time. CDR3 sequence: CSASEQGSYSNQPQHF. CDR3 DNA: TGCAGTGCTAGTGAACAGGGGTCATATAGCAATCAGCCCCAGCATTTT. This chain connects TRBV20-1 to TRBJ1-5, with 7 bases identical to TRBD1. The CDR3 is 16 amino acids. The germline CDR1 and CDR2 sequences are DFQATT and SNEGSKA (reference sequence). V shed 3 bases, J shed 0 bases, and the junction held 8 bases outside the gene matches.

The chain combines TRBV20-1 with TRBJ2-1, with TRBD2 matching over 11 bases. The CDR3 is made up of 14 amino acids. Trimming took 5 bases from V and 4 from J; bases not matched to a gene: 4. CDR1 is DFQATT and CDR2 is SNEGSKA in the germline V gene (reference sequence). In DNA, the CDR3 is TGCAGTGCTGTCCTAGCGGGGGGATACAATGAGCAGTTCTTC. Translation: CSAVLAGGYNEQFF.

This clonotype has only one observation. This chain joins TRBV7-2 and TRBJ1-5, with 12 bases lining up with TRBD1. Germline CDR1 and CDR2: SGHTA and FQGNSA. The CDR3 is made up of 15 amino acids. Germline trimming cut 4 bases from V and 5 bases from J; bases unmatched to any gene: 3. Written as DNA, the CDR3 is TGTGCCAGCAGCTCGGGACAGGGGGCGCATCAGCCCCAGCATTTT. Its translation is CASSSGQGAHQPQHF. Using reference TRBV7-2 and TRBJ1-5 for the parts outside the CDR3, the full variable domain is GAGVSQSPSNKVTEKGKDVELRCDPISGHTALYWYRQSLGQGLEFLIYFQGNSAPDKSGLPSDRFSAERTGGSVSTLTIQRTQQEDSAVYLCASSSGQGAHQPQHFGDGTRLSIL.

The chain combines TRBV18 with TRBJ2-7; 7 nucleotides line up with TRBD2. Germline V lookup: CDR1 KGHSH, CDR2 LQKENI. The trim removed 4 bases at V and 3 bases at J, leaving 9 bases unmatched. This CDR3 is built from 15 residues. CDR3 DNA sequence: TGTGCCAGCTCACTGGGGTCGCGGGGGAGCTACGAGCAGTACTTC. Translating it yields CASSLGSRGSYEQYF.

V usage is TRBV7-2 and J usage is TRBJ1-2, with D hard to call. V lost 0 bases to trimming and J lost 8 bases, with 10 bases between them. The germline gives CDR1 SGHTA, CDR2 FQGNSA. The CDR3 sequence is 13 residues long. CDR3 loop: CASSLAQTSGYTF. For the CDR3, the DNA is TGTGCCAGCAGCTTAGCGCAGACCTCCGGCTACACCTTC.

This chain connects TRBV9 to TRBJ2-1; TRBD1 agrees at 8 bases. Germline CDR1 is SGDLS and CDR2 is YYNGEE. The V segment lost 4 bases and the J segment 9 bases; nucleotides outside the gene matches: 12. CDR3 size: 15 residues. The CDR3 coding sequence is TGTGCCAGCAGCTTTGGACAGGGAACAGTTGGTGAGCAGTTCTTC. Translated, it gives CASSFGQGTVGEQFF.

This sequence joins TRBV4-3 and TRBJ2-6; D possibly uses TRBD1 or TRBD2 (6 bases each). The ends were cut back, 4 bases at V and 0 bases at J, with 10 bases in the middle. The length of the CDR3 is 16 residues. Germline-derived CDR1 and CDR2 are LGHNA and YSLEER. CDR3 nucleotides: TGCGCCAGCAGCCGGGGGGCTGTCTCTGGGGCCAACGTCCTGACTTTC. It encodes CASSRGAVSGANVLTF.

The chain's CDR3 is CASSFMGWNEQFF. The CDR3 DNA reads as TGTGCCAGCAGTTTCATGGGGTGGAATGAGCAGTTCTTC. The chain uses TRBV27 and TRBJ2-1; D remains unclear. With 3 bases removed from V and 7 bases from J, the gap between germline ends came to 10 bases. The germline CDR1 and CDR2 sequences are MNHEY and SMNVEV (reference sequence). This CDR3 contains 13 residues.

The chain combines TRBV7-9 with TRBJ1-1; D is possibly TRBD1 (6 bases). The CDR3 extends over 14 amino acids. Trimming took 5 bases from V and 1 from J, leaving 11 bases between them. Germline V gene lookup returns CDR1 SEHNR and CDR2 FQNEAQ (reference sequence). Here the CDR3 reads CASSQRTENTEAFF. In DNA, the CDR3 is TGTGCCAGCAGCCAAAGGACAGAGAACACTGAAGCTTTCTTT.

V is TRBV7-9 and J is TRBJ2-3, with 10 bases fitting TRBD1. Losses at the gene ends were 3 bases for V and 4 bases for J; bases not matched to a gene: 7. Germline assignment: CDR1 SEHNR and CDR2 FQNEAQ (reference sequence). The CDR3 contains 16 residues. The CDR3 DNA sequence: TGTGCCAGCAGCTTTCCGGGACAGGGGTTCGCAGATACGCAGTATTTT. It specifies CASSFPGQGFADTQYF. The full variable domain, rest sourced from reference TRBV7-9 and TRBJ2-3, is DTGVSQNPRHKITKRGQNVTFRCDPISEHNRLYWYRQTLGQGPEFLTYFQNEAQLEKSRLLSDRFSAERPKGSFSTLEIQRTEQGDSAMYLCASSFPGQGFADTQYFGPGTRLTVL.

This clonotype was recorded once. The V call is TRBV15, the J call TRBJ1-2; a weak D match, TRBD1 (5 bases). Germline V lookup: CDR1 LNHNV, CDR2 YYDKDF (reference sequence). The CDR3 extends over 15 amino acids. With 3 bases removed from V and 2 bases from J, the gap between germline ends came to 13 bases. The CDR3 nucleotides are TGTGCCACCAGCAGGGGAGGGGCAGGGAACTATGGCTACACCTTC. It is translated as CATSRGGAGNYGYTF. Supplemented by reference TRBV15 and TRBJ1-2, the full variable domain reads DAMVIQNPRYQVTQFGKPVTLSCSQTLNHNVMYWYQQKSSQAPKLLFHYYDKDFNNEADTPDNFQSRRPNTSFCFLDIRSPGLGDTAMYLCATSRGGAGNYGYTFGSGTRLTVV.

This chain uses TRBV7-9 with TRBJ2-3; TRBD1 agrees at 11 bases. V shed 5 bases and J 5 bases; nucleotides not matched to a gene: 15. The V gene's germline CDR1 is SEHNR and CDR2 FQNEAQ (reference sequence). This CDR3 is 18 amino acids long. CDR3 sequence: CASSQSIFWGQGEDTQYF. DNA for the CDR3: TGTGCCAGCAGCCAGTCGATATTCTGGGGACAGGGGGAAGATACGCAGTATTTT.

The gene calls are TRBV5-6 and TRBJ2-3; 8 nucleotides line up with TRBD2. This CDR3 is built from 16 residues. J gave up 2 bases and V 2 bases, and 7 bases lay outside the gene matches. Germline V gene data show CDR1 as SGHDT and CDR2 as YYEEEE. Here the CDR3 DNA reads TGTGCCAGCAGCTTCGGGGGGGTGTTCAACACAGATACGCAGTATTTT. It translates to CASSFGGVFNTDTQYF.